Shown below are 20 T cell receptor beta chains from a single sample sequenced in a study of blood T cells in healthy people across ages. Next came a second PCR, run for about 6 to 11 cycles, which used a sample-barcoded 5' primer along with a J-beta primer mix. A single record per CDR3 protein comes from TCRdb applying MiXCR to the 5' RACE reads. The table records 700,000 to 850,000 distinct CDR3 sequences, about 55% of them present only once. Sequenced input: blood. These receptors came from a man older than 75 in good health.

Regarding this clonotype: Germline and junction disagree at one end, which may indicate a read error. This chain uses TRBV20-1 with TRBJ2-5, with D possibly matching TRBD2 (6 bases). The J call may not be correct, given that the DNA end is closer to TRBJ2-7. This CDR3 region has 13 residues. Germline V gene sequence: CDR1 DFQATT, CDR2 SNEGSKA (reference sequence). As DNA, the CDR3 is TGCTGTGCCCAAGGAGGGCCCCCCTACGAGCAGTACTTC. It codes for CCAQGGPPYEQYF.

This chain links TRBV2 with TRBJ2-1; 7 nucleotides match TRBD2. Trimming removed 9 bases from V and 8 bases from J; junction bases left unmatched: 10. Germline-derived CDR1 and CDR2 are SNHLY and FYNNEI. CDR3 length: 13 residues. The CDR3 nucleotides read TGTGCCAGTAGTCTCGGGAGGAAGGATGAGCAGTTCTTC. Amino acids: CASSLGRKDEQFF.

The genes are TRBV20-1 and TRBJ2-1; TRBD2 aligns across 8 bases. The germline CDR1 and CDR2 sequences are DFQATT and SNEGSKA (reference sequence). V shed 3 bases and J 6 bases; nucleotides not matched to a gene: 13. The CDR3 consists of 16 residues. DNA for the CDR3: TGCAGTGCTAGGACCAGTAGGACTAGCCACCGCAATGAGCAGTTCTTC. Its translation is CSARTSRTSHRNEQFF.

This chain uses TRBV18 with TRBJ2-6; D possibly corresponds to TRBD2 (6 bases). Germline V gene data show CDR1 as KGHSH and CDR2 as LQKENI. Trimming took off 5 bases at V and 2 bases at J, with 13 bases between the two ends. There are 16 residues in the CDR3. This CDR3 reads CASSWGTGAGANVLTF. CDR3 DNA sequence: TGTGCCAGCTCATGGGGCACGGGGGCTGGGGCCAACGTCCTGACTTTC.

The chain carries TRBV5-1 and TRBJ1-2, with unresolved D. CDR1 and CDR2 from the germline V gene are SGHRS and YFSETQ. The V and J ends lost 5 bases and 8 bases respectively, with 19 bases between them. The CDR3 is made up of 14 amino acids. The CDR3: CASSYETETYGYTF. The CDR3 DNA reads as TGCGCCAGCAGTTATGAAACAGAGACATACGGCTACACCTTC.

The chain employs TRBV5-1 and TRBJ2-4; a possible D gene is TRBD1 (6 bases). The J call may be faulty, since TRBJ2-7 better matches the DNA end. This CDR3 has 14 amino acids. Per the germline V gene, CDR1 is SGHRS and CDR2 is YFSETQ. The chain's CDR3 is CASSPRPGDNEQYF. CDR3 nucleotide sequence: TGCGCCAGCAGCCCCAGACCAGGGGACAACGAGCAGTACTTC.

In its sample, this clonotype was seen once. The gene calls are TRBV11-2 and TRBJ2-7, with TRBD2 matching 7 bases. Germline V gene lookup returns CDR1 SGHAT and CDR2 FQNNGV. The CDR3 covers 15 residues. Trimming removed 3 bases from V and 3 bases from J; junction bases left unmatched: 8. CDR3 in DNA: TGTGCCAGCAGCTTTCGACTAGCAGCGGGCTACGAGCAGTACTTC. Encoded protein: CASSFRLAAGYEQYF.

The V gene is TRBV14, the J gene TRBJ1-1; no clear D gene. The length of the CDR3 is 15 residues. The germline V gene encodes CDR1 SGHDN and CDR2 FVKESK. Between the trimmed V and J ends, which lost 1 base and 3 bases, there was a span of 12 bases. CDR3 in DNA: TGTGCCAGCAGCCAAGTCCCCCAACCTTACACTGAAGCTTTCTTT. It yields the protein CASSQVPQPYTEAFF.

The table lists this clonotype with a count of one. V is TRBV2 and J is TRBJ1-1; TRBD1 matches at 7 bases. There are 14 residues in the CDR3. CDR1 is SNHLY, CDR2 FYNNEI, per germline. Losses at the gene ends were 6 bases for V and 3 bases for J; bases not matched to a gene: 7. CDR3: CASRIQGKHTEAFF. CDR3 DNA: TGTGCCAGCAGGATACAGGGGAAGCACACTGAAGCTTTCTTT.

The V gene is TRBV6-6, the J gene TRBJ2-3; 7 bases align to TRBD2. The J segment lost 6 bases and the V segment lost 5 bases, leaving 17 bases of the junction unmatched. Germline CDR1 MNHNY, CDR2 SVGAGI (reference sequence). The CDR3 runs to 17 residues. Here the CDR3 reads CASSQIAPGSGGDTQYF. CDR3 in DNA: TGTGCCAGCAGTCAAATTGCCCCGGGATCCGGGGGGGATACGCAGTATTTT.

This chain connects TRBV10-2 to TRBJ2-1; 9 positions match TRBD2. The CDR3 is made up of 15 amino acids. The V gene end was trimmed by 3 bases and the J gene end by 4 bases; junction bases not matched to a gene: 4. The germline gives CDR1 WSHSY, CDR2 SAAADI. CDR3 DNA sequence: TGCGCCAGCAGTGAAGGACTAGCGCCTTACAATGAGCAGTTCTTC. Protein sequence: CASSEGLAPYNEQFF.

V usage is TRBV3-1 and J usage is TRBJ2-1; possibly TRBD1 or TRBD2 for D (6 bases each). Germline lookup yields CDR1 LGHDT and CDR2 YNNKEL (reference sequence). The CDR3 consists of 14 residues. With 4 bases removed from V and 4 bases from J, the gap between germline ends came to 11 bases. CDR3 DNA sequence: TGTGCCAGCAGCCCCGAGGGGGGATACAATGAGCAGTTCTTC. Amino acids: CASSPEGGYNEQFF.

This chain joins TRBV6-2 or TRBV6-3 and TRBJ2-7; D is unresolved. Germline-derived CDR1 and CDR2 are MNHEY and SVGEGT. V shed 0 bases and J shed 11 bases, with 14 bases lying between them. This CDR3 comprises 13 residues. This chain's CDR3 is CASSYSGSPRKYF. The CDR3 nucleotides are TGTGCCAGCAGTTACTCAGGCAGTCCGCGGAAGTACTTC.

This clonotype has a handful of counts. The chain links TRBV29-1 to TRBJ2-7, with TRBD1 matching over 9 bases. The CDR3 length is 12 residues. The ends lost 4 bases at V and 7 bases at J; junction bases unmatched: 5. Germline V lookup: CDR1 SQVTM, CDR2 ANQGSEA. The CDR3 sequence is CSVGRQGEEQYF. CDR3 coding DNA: TGCAGCGTTGGACGACAGGGGGAGGAGCAGTACTTC.

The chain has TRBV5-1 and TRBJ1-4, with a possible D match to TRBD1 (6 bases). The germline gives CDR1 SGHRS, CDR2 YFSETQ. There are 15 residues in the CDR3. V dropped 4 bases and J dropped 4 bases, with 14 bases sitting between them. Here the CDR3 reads CASSPGDRDNEKLFF. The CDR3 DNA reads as TGCGCCAGCAGCCCAGGGGACCGAGATAATGAAAAACTGTTTTTT.

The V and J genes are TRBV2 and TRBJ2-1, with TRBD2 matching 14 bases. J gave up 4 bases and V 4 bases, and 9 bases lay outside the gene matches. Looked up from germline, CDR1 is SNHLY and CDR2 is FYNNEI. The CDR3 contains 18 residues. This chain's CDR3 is CASSGGTSGRVGYNEQFF. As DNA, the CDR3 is TGTGCCAGCAGTGGCGGGACTAGCGGGAGAGTGGGGTACAATGAGCAGTTCTTC.

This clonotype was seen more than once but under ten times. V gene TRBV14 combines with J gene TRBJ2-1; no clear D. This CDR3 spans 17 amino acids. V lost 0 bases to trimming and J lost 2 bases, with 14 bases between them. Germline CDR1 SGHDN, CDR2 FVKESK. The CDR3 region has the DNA TGTGCCAGCAGCCAAGATATGGCGCCAGCAACCTACAATGAGCAGTTCTTC. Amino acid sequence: CASSQDMAPATYNEQFF.

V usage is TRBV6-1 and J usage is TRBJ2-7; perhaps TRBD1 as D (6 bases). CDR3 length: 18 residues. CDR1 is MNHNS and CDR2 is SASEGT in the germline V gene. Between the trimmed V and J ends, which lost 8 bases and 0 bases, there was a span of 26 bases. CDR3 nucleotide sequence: TGTGCCAGCCTCCCCCCACTAGACAGGCGCCCTTACTCCTACGAGCAGTACTTC. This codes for CASLPPLDRRPYSYEQYF.

The CDR3 coding sequence is TGCAGTGCTAGAGGGCTCTCGGGTCCGGAAAGCTATGGCTACACCTTC. Its protein product is CSARGLSGPESYGYTF. The chain combines TRBV20-1 with TRBJ1-2; D is unclear. V was cut by 1 base and J by 4 bases, with 19 bases left in between. The CDR3 loop spans 16 amino acids. Germline V CDR1 and CDR2: DFQATT, SNEGSKA (reference sequence).

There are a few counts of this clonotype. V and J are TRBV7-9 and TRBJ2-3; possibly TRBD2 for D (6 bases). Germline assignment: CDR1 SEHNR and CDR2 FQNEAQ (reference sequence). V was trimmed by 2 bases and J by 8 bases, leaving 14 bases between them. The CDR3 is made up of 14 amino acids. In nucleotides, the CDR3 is TGTGCCAGCAGCTTACCCGGGACCGGGGGTACGCAGTATTTT. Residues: CASSLPGTGGTQYF.